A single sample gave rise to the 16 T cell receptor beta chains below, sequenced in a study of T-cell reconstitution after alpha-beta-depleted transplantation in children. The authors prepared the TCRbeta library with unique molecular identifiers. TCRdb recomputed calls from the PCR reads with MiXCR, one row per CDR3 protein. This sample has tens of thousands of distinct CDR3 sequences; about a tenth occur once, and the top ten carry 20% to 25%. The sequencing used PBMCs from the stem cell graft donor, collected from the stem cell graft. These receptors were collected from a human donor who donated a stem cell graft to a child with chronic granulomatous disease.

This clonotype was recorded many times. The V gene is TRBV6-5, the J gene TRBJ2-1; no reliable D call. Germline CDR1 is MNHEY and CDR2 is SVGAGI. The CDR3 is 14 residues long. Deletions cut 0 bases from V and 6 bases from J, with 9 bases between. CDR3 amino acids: CASSYSIRPNEQFF. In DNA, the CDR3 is TGTGCCAGCAGTTACTCGATTAGACCCAATGAGCAGTTCTTC.

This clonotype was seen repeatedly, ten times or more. The DNA for the CDR3 is TGTGCCAGCAGTCCCCTAGTGGCAGCCTACGAGCAGTACTTC. It translates to CASSPLVAAYEQYF. The chain is built from TRBV7-9 and TRBJ2-7; D is unclear. The CDR3 spans 14 residues. CDR1 and CDR2 from the germline V gene are SEHNR and FQNEAQ (reference sequence). V lost 6 bases, J lost 2 bases, and 14 bases lay in between.

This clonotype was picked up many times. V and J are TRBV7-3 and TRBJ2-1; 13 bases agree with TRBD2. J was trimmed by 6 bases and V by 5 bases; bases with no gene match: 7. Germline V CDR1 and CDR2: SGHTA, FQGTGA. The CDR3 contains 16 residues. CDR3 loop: CASSLQGTSGTNEQFF. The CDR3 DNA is TGTGCCAGCAGCCTACAGGGGACTAGCGGGACCAATGAGCAGTTCTTC.

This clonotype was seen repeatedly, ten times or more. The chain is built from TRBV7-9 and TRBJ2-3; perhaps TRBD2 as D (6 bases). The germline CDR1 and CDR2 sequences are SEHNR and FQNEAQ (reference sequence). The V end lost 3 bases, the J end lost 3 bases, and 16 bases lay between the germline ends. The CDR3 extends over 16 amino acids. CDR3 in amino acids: CASSLWGGFHTDTQYF. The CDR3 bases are TGTGCCAGCAGCTTGTGGGGAGGCTTCCATACAGATACGCAGTATTTT.

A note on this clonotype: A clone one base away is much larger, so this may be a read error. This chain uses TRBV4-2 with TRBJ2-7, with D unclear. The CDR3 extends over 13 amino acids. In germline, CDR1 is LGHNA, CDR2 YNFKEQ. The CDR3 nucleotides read TGTGCCATCAGCCCTCCGGGCTTCTACGAGCAGTACTTC. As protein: CAISPPGFYEQYF.

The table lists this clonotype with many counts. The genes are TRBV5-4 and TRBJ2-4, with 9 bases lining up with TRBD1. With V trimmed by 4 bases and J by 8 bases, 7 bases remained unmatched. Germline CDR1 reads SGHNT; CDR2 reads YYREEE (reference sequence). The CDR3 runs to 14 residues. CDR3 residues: CASSEGTGSDIQYF. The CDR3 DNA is TGTGCCAGCAGCGAAGGGACAGGGAGCGACATTCAGTACTTC.

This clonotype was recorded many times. The CDR3 nucleotides are TGTGCCAGCAGCTTCCCCCTCGGGAGGTCCTACGAGCAGTACTTC. Translated, it gives CASSFPLGRSYEQYF. The chain links TRBV7-9 to TRBJ2-7; TRBD2 matches at 7 bases. This CDR3 spans 15 amino acids. Per germline, CDR1 SEHNR and CDR2 FQNEAQ (reference sequence). V lost 3 bases and J lost 1; bases outside the gene matches: 6.

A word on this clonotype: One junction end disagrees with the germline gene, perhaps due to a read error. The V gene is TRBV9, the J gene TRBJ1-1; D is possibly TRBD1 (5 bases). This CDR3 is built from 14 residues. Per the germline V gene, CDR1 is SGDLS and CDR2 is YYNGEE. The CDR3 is CASSEPGTLKAAFF. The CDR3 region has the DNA TGTGCCAGCAGCGAACCCGGGACTCTAAAGGCCGCTTTCTTC.

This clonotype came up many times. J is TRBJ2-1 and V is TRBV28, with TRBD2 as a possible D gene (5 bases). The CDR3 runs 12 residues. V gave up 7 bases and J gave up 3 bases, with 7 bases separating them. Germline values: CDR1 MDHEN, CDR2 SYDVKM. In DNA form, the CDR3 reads TGTGCCAGCAACCGGGACTACAATGAGCAGTTCTTC. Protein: CASNRDYNEQFF.

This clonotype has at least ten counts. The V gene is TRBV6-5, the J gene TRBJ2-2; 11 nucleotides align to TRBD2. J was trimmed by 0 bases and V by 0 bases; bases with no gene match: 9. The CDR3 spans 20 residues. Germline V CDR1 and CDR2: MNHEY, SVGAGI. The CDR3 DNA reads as TGTGCCAGCAGTTACTCGATGAACGTGACTAGCGGGGCGAACACCGGGGAGCTGTTTTTT. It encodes CASSYSMNVTSGANTGELFF.

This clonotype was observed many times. The CDR3 sequence is CASSPKGVTLHF. In DNA form, the CDR3 reads TGTGCCAGCTCACCAAAGGGAGTGACCCTCCACTTT. The V and J genes are TRBV18 and TRBJ1-6; D is unclear. Trimming shortened V by 2 bases and J by 14 bases, and 10 bases separated the two germline ends. The CDR3 consists of 12 residues. The germline V gene encodes CDR1 KGHSH and CDR2 LQKENI.

CDR3 sequence: CASSSGEGSRNGEQFF. The DNA of the CDR3 is TGTGCCAGCAGCTCGGGAGAGGGGTCCCGCAATGGAGAGCAGTTCTTC. This sequence joins TRBV7-3 and TRBJ2-1, with D tentatively TRBD2 (6 bases). V lost 4 bases and J 10 bases, leaving 23 bases between the germline ends. The CDR3 has 16 amino acids. Germline CDR1 and CDR2: SGHTA and FQGTGA.

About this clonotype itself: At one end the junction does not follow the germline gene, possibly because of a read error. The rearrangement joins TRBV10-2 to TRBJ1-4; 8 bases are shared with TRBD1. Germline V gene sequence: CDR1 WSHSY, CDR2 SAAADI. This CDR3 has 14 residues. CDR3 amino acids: CASSGLTGDEKLFF. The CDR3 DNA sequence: TGCGCCAGCAGTGGGCTGACAGGGGATGAAAAACTGTTTTTC.

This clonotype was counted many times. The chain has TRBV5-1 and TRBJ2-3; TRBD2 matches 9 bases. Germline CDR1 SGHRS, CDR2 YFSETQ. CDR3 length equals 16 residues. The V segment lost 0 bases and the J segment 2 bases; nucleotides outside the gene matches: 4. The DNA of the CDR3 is TGCGCCAGCAGCTTGGAGGCTAGCGGGGCCACAGATACGCAGTATTTT. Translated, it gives CASSLEASGATDTQYF. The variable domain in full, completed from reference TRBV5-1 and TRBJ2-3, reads KAGVTQTPRYLIKTRGQQVTLSCSPISGHRSVSWYQQTPGQGLQFLFEYFSETQRNKGNFPGRFSGRQFSNSRSEMNVSTLELGDSALYLCASSLEASGATDTQYFGPGTRLTVL.

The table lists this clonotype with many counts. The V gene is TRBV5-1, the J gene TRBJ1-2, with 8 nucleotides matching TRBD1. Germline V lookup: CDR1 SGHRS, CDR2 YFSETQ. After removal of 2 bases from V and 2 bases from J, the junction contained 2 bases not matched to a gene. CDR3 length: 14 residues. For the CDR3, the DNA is TGCGCCAGCAGCTTCGGACAGGGAAACTATGGCTACACCTTC. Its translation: CASSFGQGNYGYTF.

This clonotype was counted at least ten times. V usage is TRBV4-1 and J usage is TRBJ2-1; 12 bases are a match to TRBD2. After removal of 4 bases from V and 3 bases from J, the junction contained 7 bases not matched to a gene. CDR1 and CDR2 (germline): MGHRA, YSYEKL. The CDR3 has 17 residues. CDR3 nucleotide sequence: TGCGCCAGCAGCCCGTCGACTAGCGGGGGCTACTACAATGAGCAGTTCTTC. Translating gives CASSPSTSGGYYNEQFF.